This T cell receptor (beta chain) was identified during a study of T cell changes during pregnancy in multiple sclerosis. Germline V CDR1 and CDR2: KGHSH, LQKENI. The CDR3 contains 14 residues. V lost 1 base and J lost 7, with 13 bases in between. Measured with immunoSEQ multiplex PCR; TCRdb has only the in-frame clones, and not every one. Among 51,000 or so clones, 93% were seen once, and the ten largest hold about 2%. This chain joins TRBV18 and TRBJ2-5; D possibly corresponds to TRBD2 (5 bases). The source was peripheral blood, collected in the second trimester of pregnancy. This receptor was identified in a female donor with multiple sclerosis, enrolled in a pregnancy study. CDR3 sequence: CASSPLGGRGTQYF. In DNA, the CDR3 is TGTGCCAGCTCACCACTAGGCGGTCGGGGGACCCAGTACTTC.